The rows below give T cell receptor beta chains drawn from one sample of a study of tumor-infiltrating lymphocytes in oesophageal squamous cell carcinoma. TCRdb reanalysed the PCR reads using MiXCR and keeps one entry per CDR3 protein. The top ten hold roughly a quarter of the sample, which has 9,000 to 13,000 distinct CDR3 sequences, roughly three fifths seen once. Sample: esophageal tumor tissue. The receptors shown here come from a male donor with esophageal squamous cell carcinoma. The CDR3 runs from the conserved cysteine through the conserved F or W. Fields, in order: V gene, J gene, clone size, D gene, CDR3 protein, CDR3 DNA. D genes are given only for firm matches. Clone size is not always given. Where it is, it says once, few, many or a class for expanded clones.

v_gene: TRBV7-3
j_gene: TRBJ2-7
abundance: once
d_gene: TRBD2
CDR3aa: CASSMGLANEQYF
CDR3nt: TGTGCCAGCAGCATGGGACTAGCGAATGAGCAGTACTTC

v_gene: TRBV5-1
j_gene: TRBJ2-2
abundance: -
d_gene: -
CDR3aa: CASSLGNTGELFF
CDR3nt: TGCGCCAGCAGCTTGGGTAACACCGGGGAGCTGTTTTTT

v_gene: TRBV28
j_gene: TRBJ2-7
abundance: -
d_gene: TRBD1
CDR3aa: CASRSGGTGSVEQYF
CDR3nt: TGTGCCAGCAGGTCCGGTGGGACAGGGTCTGTCGAGCAGTACTTC

v_gene: TRBV7-2
j_gene: TRBJ2-5
abundance: -
d_gene: -
CDR3aa: CASSLAVRAGETQYF
CDR3nt: TGTGCCAGCAGCCTAGCCGTGAGGGCCGGTGAGACCCAGTACTTC

v_gene: TRBV11-2
j_gene: TRBJ2-3
abundance: -
d_gene: TRBD2
CDR3aa: CASSLSGGPYSTDTQYF
CDR3nt: TGTGCCAGCAGCTTAAGCGGGGGACCCTACTCCACAGATACGCAGTATTTT

v_gene: TRBV6-1
j_gene: TRBJ2-7
abundance: -
d_gene: -
CDR3aa: CASRRGGYNEQYF
CDR3nt: TGTGCCAGCAGGCGGGGTGGATACAATGAGCAGTACTTC

v_gene: TRBV7-2
j_gene: TRBJ2-1
abundance: -
d_gene: TRBD2
CDR3aa: CASSSTRGVLADNEQFF
CDR3nt: TGTGCCAGCAGCTCAACCCGAGGAGTGCTAGCGGACAATGAGCAGTTCTTC

v_gene: TRBV7-8
j_gene: TRBJ2-7
abundance: -
d_gene: -
CDR3aa: CASRAGGQWDGEQYF
CDR3nt: TGTGCCAGCAGAGCCGGGGGACAGTGGGACGGGGAGCAGTACTTC

v_gene: TRBV28
j_gene: TRBJ1-2
abundance: many
d_gene: -
CDR3aa: CASSSGVIRGRGYTF
CDR3nt: TGTGCCAGCAGTTCCGGGGTAATCAGGGGTCGAGGCTACACCTTC

v_gene: TRBV7-2
j_gene: TRBJ2-5
abundance: few
d_gene: -
CDR3aa: CASSDGTLPFSPLHF
CDR3nt: TGTGCCAGCAGCGACGGAACTCTTCCTTTTTCACCCCTCCACTTC

v_gene: TRBV12-3/TRBV12-4
j_gene: TRBJ2-5
abundance: -
d_gene: -
CDR3aa: CASSRDNSRRFF
CDR3nt: TGTGCCAGCAGTCGAGACAATTCCCGTCGCTTCTTC

v_gene: TRBV7-3
j_gene: TRBJ2-1
abundance: medium-sized
d_gene: -
CDR3aa: CASSLTRDLKQFF
CDR3nt: TGTGCCAGCAGCTTAACGAGGGATTTAAAGCAGTTCTTC

v_gene: TRBV6-1
j_gene: TRBJ1-2
abundance: medium-sized
d_gene: TRBD1
CDR3aa: CASRRQGSYTF
CDR3nt: TGTGCCAGCAGGAGACAGGGTAGCTACACCTTC

v_gene: TRBV7-5
j_gene: TRBJ2-1
abundance: -
d_gene: -
CDR3aa: CISVPVLIAGGLNEQFF
CDR3nt: -

v_gene: TRBV7-4
j_gene: TRBJ1-1
abundance: -
d_gene: -
CDR3aa: CASSPRDGETEAFF
CDR3nt: TGTGCCAGCAGCCCCAGGGACGGTGAAACTGAAGCTTTCTTT

v_gene: TRBV6-1
j_gene: TRBJ2-7
abundance: medium-sized
d_gene: -
CDR3aa: CASSALWEQYF
CDR3nt: TGTGCCAGCAGTGCCCTCTGGGAGCAGTACTTC

v_gene: TRBV6-1
j_gene: TRBJ2-6
abundance: many
d_gene: TRBD2
CDR3aa: CASTYGGAGANVLTF
CDR3nt: TGTGCCAGCACCTATGGGGGGGCTGGGGCCAACGTCCTGACTTTC

v_gene: TRBV2
j_gene: TRBJ1-4
abundance: -
d_gene: TRBD1
CDR3aa: CASSYRGESNEKLFF
CDR3nt: TGTGCCAGCAGTTACAGGGGAGAGTCTAATGAAAAACTGTTTTTT

v_gene: TRBV7-2
j_gene: TRBJ2-7
abundance: few
d_gene: -
CDR3aa: CASSYHYEQYF
CDR3nt: TGTGCCAGCAGCTACCACTACGAGCAGTACTTC

v_gene: TRBV27
j_gene: TRBJ2-7
abundance: -
d_gene: TRBD2
CDR3aa: CASSTGTKAYEQYF
CDR3nt: TGTGCCAGCAGTACCGGGACTAAGGCCTACGAGCAGTACTTC

v_gene: TRBV27
j_gene: TRBJ2-3
abundance: -
d_gene: -
CDR3aa: CASSFGYGTDTQYF
CDR3nt: TGTGCCAGCAGTTTCGGCTACGGGACAGATACGCAGTATTTT

v_gene: TRBV7-2
j_gene: TRBJ2-1
abundance: -
d_gene: TRBD1
CDR3aa: CASSSQGTGVFNEQFF
CDR3nt: TGTGCCAGCAGCTCTCAAGGGACAGGGGTTTTCAATGAGCAGTTCTTC

v_gene: TRBV7-6
j_gene: TRBJ1-2
abundance: -
d_gene: -
CDR3aa: CASSLGEVPSQGLYGYTF
CDR3nt: TGTGCCAGCAGCTTAGGTGAGGTCCCTTCACAGGGCCTCTATGGCTACACCTTC

v_gene: TRBV7-3
j_gene: TRBJ2-1
abundance: few
d_gene: -
CDR3aa: CASSGAPSSYNEQFF
CDR3nt: TGTGCCAGCAGCGGAGCCCCGAGCTCCTACAATGAGCAGTTCTTC

v_gene: TRBV30
j_gene: TRBJ1-1
abundance: few
d_gene: -
CDR3aa: CAWSRQLNTEAFF
CDR3nt: TGTGCCTGGAGCAGACAGCTGAACACTGAAGCTTTCTTT

v_gene: TRBV7-9
j_gene: TRBJ2-3
abundance: few
d_gene: -
CDR3aa: CASSVKGGAPDTQYF
CDR3nt: TGTGCCAGCAGCGTAAAAGGGGGGGCCCCGGATACGCAGTATTTT

v_gene: TRBV7-8
j_gene: TRBJ2-1
abundance: few
d_gene: -
CDR3aa: CASSLESASYNEQFF
CDR3nt: TGTGCCAGCAGCTTAGAGTCGGCTTCCTACAATGAGCAGTTCTTC

v_gene: TRBV11-2
j_gene: TRBJ2-7
abundance: medium-sized
d_gene: TRBD1
CDR3aa: CASSQGTGSWEQYF
CDR3nt: TGTGCCAGCAGCCAAGGGACAGGGTCATGGGAGCAGTACTTC

v_gene: TRBV7-2
j_gene: TRBJ1-1
abundance: -
d_gene: TRBD1
CDR3aa: CASSFFTGVRTEAFF
CDR3nt: TGTGCCAGCAGCTTTTTTACAGGGGTGAGAACTGAAGCTTTCTTT

v_gene: TRBV6-1
j_gene: TRBJ2-3
abundance: -
d_gene: -
CDR3aa: CASSPTDSTDTQYF
CDR3nt: TGTGCCAGCAGTCCCACCGATAGCACAGATACGCAGTATTTT

v_gene: TRBV7-2
j_gene: TRBJ2-3
abundance: -
d_gene: -
CDR3aa: CASSLAGSVTDTQYF
CDR3nt: TGTGCCAGCAGCTTAGCCGGATCAGTCACAGATACGCAGTATTTT

v_gene: TRBV28
j_gene: TRBJ1-5
abundance: -
d_gene: -
CDR3aa: CAGADLRQPQHF
CDR3nt: TGTGCCGGGGCTGATCTGCGTCAGCCCCAGCATTTT

v_gene: TRBV7-2
j_gene: TRBJ2-7
abundance: few
d_gene: TRBD1
CDR3aa: CASSFLGQGTYEQYF
CDR3nt: TGTGCCAGCAGCTTTCTTGGACAGGGGACCTACGAGCAGTACTTC

v_gene: TRBV5-1
j_gene: TRBJ2-1
abundance: -
d_gene: TRBD2
CDR3aa: CASSGLAGDNEQFF
CDR3nt: TGCGCCAGCTCAGGACTAGCGGGAGATAATGAGCAGTTCTTC

v_gene: TRBV7-4
j_gene: TRBJ1-5
abundance: -
d_gene: TRBD1
CDR3aa: CASTRGQGNQPQHF
CDR3nt: TGTGCCAGCACAAGGGGGCAGGGGAATCAGCCCCAGCATTTT

v_gene: TRBV11-2
j_gene: TRBJ1-5
abundance: -
d_gene: -
CDR3aa: CASSLSPIHQPQHF
CDR3nt: TGTGCCAGCAGCTTATCCCCTATTCATCAGCCCCAGCATTTT

v_gene: TRBV6-2/TRBV6-3
j_gene: TRBJ2-1
abundance: -
d_gene: TRBD2
CDR3aa: CASSERSGAYNEQFF
CDR3nt: TGTGCCAGCAGTGAACGTAGCGGGGCCTACAATGAGCAGTTCTTC

v_gene: TRBV12-3/TRBV12-4
j_gene: TRBJ2-7
abundance: -
d_gene: -
CDR3aa: CASSLAVGIYEQYF
CDR3nt: TGTGCCAGCAGTTTAGCGGTCGGCATCTACGAGCAGTACTTC

v_gene: TRBV11-1
j_gene: TRBJ2-5
abundance: -
d_gene: TRBD2
CDR3aa: CASSLGGGVTKETQYF
CDR3nt: TGTGCCAGCAGCTTAGGGGGGGGGGTAACCAAAGAGACCCAGTACTTC

v_gene: TRBV7-2
j_gene: TRBJ2-5
abundance: -
d_gene: TRBD2
CDR3aa: CASSLASGRLQETQYF
CDR3nt: TGTGCCAGCAGCTTAGCGAGCGGGAGATTGCAAGAGACCCAGTACTTC

v_gene: TRBV7-2
j_gene: TRBJ2-7
abundance: few
d_gene: -
CDR3aa: CASSLTYEQYF
CDR3nt: TGTGCCAGCAGCCTCACATACGAGCAGTACTTC

v_gene: TRBV11-2
j_gene: TRBJ2-5
abundance: -
d_gene: -
CDR3aa: CASSLDLGSPETQYF
CDR3nt: TGTGCCAGCAGCTTAGATCTCGGTAGTCCCGAGACCCAGTACTTC

v_gene: TRBV5-1
j_gene: TRBJ2-1
abundance: -
d_gene: TRBD1
CDR3aa: CASSSGQDEAFF
CDR3nt: TGCGCCAGCAGCTCCGGACAGGACGAGGCGTTCTTC

v_gene: TRBV18
j_gene: TRBJ2-1
abundance: -
d_gene: -
CDR3aa: CASSLTRDNEQFF
CDR3nt: TGTGCCAGCTCCCTCACTCGGGACAATGAGCAGTTCTTC

v_gene: TRBV12-3/TRBV12-4
j_gene: TRBJ2-1
abundance: few
d_gene: -
CDR3aa: CASSFQTDNEQFF
CDR3nt: TGTGCCAGCAGTTTTCAGACAGACAATGAGCAGTTCTTC